The T cell receptor beta chain described here comes from a study of blood T cell repertoires in COVID-19. The overall study: COVID-19 samples, acute and convalescent, were from the United States, Italy and Spain. T cells, B-cell-depleted T cells, or PBMCs provided the cDNA or gDNA that served as material.

In the study's own analysis: The assay estimated nucleated cells by amplifying reference gene primers. Measured with immunoSEQ multiplex PCR; TCRdb has only the in-frame clones, and not every one. V, J and clone size derive from that table, while D and trimming were established from the DNA sequence. Among about 51,000 clones listed, 65% to 90% were seen once. The CDR3 extends over 12 amino acids. Looked up from germline, CDR1 is SQVTM and CDR2 is ANQGSEA. The TCR originated in a man aged 60 to 75 with acute or convalescent COVID-19. The chain links TRBV29-1 to TRBJ2-5; D possibly corresponds to TRBD1 (5 bases). Sequenced input: peripheral blood. As DNA, the CDR3 is TGCAGTGGCTACAGGTCCCAAGAGACCCAGTACTTC. It yields the protein CSGYRSQETQYF.